Here is one T cell receptor (beta chain) with its context. This CDR3 spans 15 amino acids. Germline CDR1 is SQVTM and CDR2 is ANQGSEA. TCRdb reanalyzed the 5' RACE reads, giving one entry per CDR3 protein sequence and no DNA. The table for this sample gives 200,000 to 300,000 distinct CDR3 sequences. This record belongs to a study of T cells expressing NK-cell markers. The chain recombines TRBV29-1 with TRBJ2-5; TCRdb indicates TRBD1, and absent DNA this call remains unverified. Source material: blood T cells: a sorted CD56 or NKG2C T cell subset, CD4+ or CD8+ T cells, or bulk PBMC T cells (not recorded which). The source of this sequence is a man between 18 and 29 years old in good health. CDR3 loop: CSVEDTRGGVETQYF.